Below, 24 T cell receptor beta chains from the same sample are listed, as sequenced in a study of blood T cell repertoires in COVID-19. Assay used: immunoSEQ multiplex PCR; TCRdb lists only in-frame clones, some missing. The table shows about 220,000 clones, with around 85% occurring only once. The sample was PBMCs or T cells enriched from blood (not recorded which). The receptors were sampled from a woman in her thirties or forties with acute COVID-19.

This chain uses TRBV7-8 with TRBJ2-1, with 7 bases that match TRBD2. The CDR3 is 17 residues long. The germline CDR1 and CDR2 sequences are SGHVS and FQNEAQ. V was pared by 8 bases and J by 0 bases, with 13 bases of the junction left unmatched. The chain's CDR3 is CASLLARGRSSYNEQFF. As DNA, the CDR3 is TGTGCCAGCTTACTAGCGAGAGGGCGTAGCTCCTACAATGAGCAGTTCTTC.

The rearrangement joins TRBV7-2 to TRBJ2-3; 12 bases fit TRBD2. V lost 6 bases to trimming and J lost 7 bases; unmatched junction nucleotides: 5. The germline V gene has CDR1 SGHTA and CDR2 FQGNSA. The CDR3 consists of 14 residues. The CDR3 loop reads CASRSTSGRHTQYF. The CDR3, as DNA: TGTGCCAGCAGATCGACTAGCGGGAGACATACGCAGTATTTT.

The V gene is TRBV30, the J gene TRBJ2-2; 8 positions agree with TRBD1. The trim removed 8 bases at V and 2 bases at J, leaving 7 bases unmatched. CDR1 GTSNPN and CDR2 SVGIG come from the germline V gene (reference sequence). This CDR3 contains 14 residues. DNA of the CDR3: TGTGCCCGGTCCAGGGGGCCTAACACCGGGGAGCTGTTTTTT. Its protein product is CARSRGPNTGELFF.

The chain has TRBV7-2 and TRBJ1-5; 7 nucleotides line up with TRBD1. Germline values: CDR1 SGHTA, CDR2 FQGNSA. The CDR3 is 14 residues long. With 2 bases clipped from V and 6 bases from J, the junction kept 4 bases outside the gene matches. The CDR3 reads CASSLRAGGQPQHF. CDR3 bases: TGTGCCAGCAGCTTAAGAGCAGGGGGTCAGCCCCAGCATTTT. Variable domain in full (rest from reference TRBV7-2 and TRBJ1-5): GAGVSQSPSNKVTEKGKDVELRCDPISGHTALYWYRQSLGQGLEFLIYFQGNSAPDKSGLPSDRFSAERTGGSVSTLTIQRTQQEDSAVYLCASSLRAGGQPQHFGDGTRLSIL.

The V call is TRBV30, the J call TRBJ2-1, with 13 bases lining up with TRBD2. The length of the CDR3 is 14 residues. The J segment lost 9 bases and the V segment lost 4 bases, leaving 6 bases of the junction unmatched. Germline CDR1 and CDR2: GTSNPN and SVGIG (reference sequence). The CDR3 is CAWTGLAGEVEQFF. CDR3 sequence (DNA): TGTGCCTGGACCGGACTAGCGGGAGAGGTTGAGCAGTTCTTC.

J is TRBJ2-5 and V is TRBV29-1, with 8 bases matching TRBD1. Germline assignment: CDR1 SQVTM and CDR2 ANQGSEA. Trimming took 2 bases from V and 2 from J; bases not matched to a gene: 4. The length of the CDR3 is 14 residues. Here the CDR3 reads CSVEIRGRQETQYF. DNA for the CDR3: TGCAGCGTTGAAATCAGGGGGCGGCAAGAGACCCAGTACTTC.

The V and J genes are TRBV18 and TRBJ1-5, with no clear D. Germline CDR1 KGHSH, CDR2 LQKENI. V was cut by 3 bases and J by 2 bases, with 8 bases left in between. The CDR3 runs to 14 residues. The chain's CDR3 is CASSPSGGNQPQHF. The CDR3 region has the DNA TGTGCCAGCTCACCGTCCGGGGGCAATCAGCCCCAGCATTTT.

In its sample, this clone was seen once. J is TRBJ2-1 and V is TRBV18; TRBD2 matches at 9 bases. This CDR3 is built from 16 residues. V was clipped by 3 bases and J by 6 bases; unmatched bases: 9. Germline V gene data show CDR1 as KGHSH and CDR2 as LQKENI. CDR3 amino acids: CASSPNSATSGNEQFF. CDR3 nucleotides: TGTGCCAGCTCACCCAATTCCGCGACTAGCGGCAATGAGCAGTTCTTC.

The chain employs TRBV4-1 and TRBJ2-2; TRBD2 matches at 11 bases. Trimming took 3 bases from V and 5 from J; bases not matched to a gene: 5. The CDR3 has 16 residues. Germline CDR1 reads MGHRA; CDR2 reads YSYEKL. The CDR3 reads CASSHGASGRTGELFF. As DNA, the CDR3 is TGCGCCAGCAGCCATGGGGCTAGCGGGAGGACCGGGGAGCTGTTTTTT.

J is TRBJ1-1 and V is TRBV19; D may be TRBD1 (6 bases). Germline V gene lookup returns CDR1 LNHDA and CDR2 SQIVND (reference sequence). CDR3 length: 15 residues. Trimming took off 5 bases at V and 0 bases at J, with 13 bases between the two ends. The CDR3 spells CASSFTQGMNTEAFF. The CDR3 DNA reads TGTGCCAGTAGTTTCACACAGGGCATGAACACTGAAGCTTTCTTT.

The chain is built from TRBV3-1 (or the pseudogene TRBV3-2) and TRBJ1-4, with TRBD1 as a possible D gene (6 bases). This CDR3 is 15 amino acids long. Germline V gives CDR1 LGHDT, CDR2 YNNKEL (reference sequence). V gave up 0 bases and J gave up 4 bases, with 9 bases separating them. This CDR3 is CASSQEGGDNEKLFF. DNA for the CDR3: TGTGCCAGCAGCCAAGAAGGGGGTGATAATGAAAAACTGTTTTTT.

This clone was counted a single time. The chain couples TRBV5-5 to TRBJ2-5, with D possibly TRBD1 on 6 matching bases. Per germline, CDR1 SGHKS and CDR2 YYEKEE (reference sequence). With 1 base removed from V and 2 bases from J, the gap between germline ends came to 15 bases. The CDR3 runs 16 residues. The CDR3 reads CASSLTPGTHQETQYF. CDR3 sequence (DNA): TGTGCCAGCAGCTTGACCCCCGGGACACATCAAGAGACCCAGTACTTC.

The rearrangement joins TRBV15 to TRBJ2-7; a possible D gene is TRBD1 (5 bases). Trimming left V 0 bases short and J 2 bases short, with 8 bases between. Germline lookup yields CDR1 LNHNV and CDR2 YYDKDF (reference sequence). The CDR3 is 14 residues long. The DNA for the CDR3 is TGTGCCACCAGCAGAGATTTGACAGCCTACGAGCAGTACTTC. This translates into CATSRDLTAYEQYF. Full variable domain (missing parts from reference TRBV15 and TRBJ2-7): DAMVIQNPRYQVTQFGKPVTLSCSQTLNHNVMYWYQQKSSQAPKLLFHYYDKDFNNEADTPDNFQSRRPNTSFCFLDIRSPGLGDTAMYLCATSRDLTAYEQYFGPGTRLTVT.

V and J are TRBV11-2 and TRBJ2-7; 8 bases agree with TRBD2. The CDR3 loop spans 14 amino acids. Losses at the gene ends were 5 bases for V and 5 bases for J; bases not matched to a gene: 8. The V gene's germline CDR1 is SGHAT and CDR2 FQNNGV. In DNA, the CDR3 is TGTGCCAGCAGCCGTCGGACTAGCAGGGACGAGCAGTACTTC. Its protein product is CASSRRTSRDEQYF.

The CDR3 nucleotides are TGTGCCAGCAGCTCCGGAGGGAGCACAGATACGCAGTATTTT. It encodes CASSSGGSTDTQYF. This chain uses TRBV11-3 with TRBJ2-3, with a weak D call TRBD2 (6 bases). V was shortened by 4 bases and J by 0 bases, with 8 bases between the two germline ends. Germline CDR1 and CDR2: SGHNT and YENEEA. This CDR3 is 14 amino acids long.

The rearrangement uses TRBV19 and TRBJ1-1; 8 bases align to TRBD1. CDR1 and CDR2 from the germline V gene are LNHDA and SQIVND (reference sequence). CDR3 size: 16 residues. The V segment lost 4 bases and the J segment 3 bases; nucleotides outside the gene matches: 10. The CDR3 nucleotides read TGTGCCAGTAGTAGACAGGGGACTACCGCTGACACTGAAGCTTTCTTT. This sequence encodes CASSRQGTTADTEAFF.

This clone was detected once. Other DNA sequences in the same sample also yield this CDR3. The rearrangement joins TRBV3-1 (or the pseudogene TRBV3-2) to TRBJ1-2, with D possibly being TRBD1 (5 bases). Per germline, CDR1 LGHDT and CDR2 YNNKEL (reference sequence). This CDR3 has 12 residues. V lost 5 bases and J lost 4, with 8 bases in between. This CDR3 reads CASSSTGYGYTF. CDR3 in DNA: TGTGCCAGCAGCTCCACAGGCTATGGCTACACCTTC.

The chain recombines TRBV19 with TRBJ1-1; D may be TRBD1 (5 bases). Trimming took 0 bases from V and 7 from J, leaving 12 bases between them. The CDR3 is 14 residues long. CDR1 LNHDA and CDR2 SQIVND come from the germline V gene (reference sequence). The CDR3 here is CASSIEGGLDEAFF. The DNA of the CDR3 is TGTGCCAGTAGTATAGAGGGGGGACTAGATGAAGCTTTCTTT.

This chain connects TRBV7-9 to TRBJ1-2; D is possibly TRBD1 (5 bases). Germline CDR1 SEHNR, CDR2 FQNEAQ (reference sequence). Trimming took off 3 bases at V and 4 bases at J, with 15 bases between the two ends. CDR3 length equals 15 residues. CDR3 region: CASSFERGFFYGYTF. Written as DNA, the CDR3 is TGTGCCAGCAGCTTTGAACGGGGGTTTTTCTATGGCTACACCTTC. Together with reference TRBV7-9 and TRBJ1-2, the CDR3 gives the full variable domain: DTGVSQNPRHKITKRGQNVTFRCDPISEHNRLYWYRQTLGQGPEFLTYFQNEAQLEKSRLLSDRFSAERPKGSFSTLEIQRTEQGDSAMYLCASSFERGFFYGYTFGSGTRLTVV.

This chain uses TRBV11-1 with TRBJ1-1; maybe TRBD1 (5 bases). The CDR3 runs 14 residues. Per the germline V gene, CDR1 is SGHAT and CDR2 is FQDESV (reference sequence). V lost 5 bases to trimming and J lost 2 bases, with 12 bases between them. The DNA for the CDR3 is TGTGCCAGCAGCCCGCAGACAGATAACACTGAAGCTTTCTTT. It encodes CASSPQTDNTEAFF.

The chain couples TRBV5-5 to TRBJ2-3; TRBD1 aligns across 9 bases. Unmatched junction bases numbered 9, after V lost 4 bases and J lost 3 bases. Germline-derived CDR1 and CDR2 are SGHKS and YYEKEE (reference sequence). The CDR3 totals 16 residues. CDR3 sequence reads: CASSNLPGQGTDTQYF. The CDR3, as DNA: TGTGCCAGCAGCAACCTTCCGGGACAGGGAACAGATACGCAGTATTTT.

This clone was picked up one time. The J gene is TRBJ2-1, the V gene TRBV29-1; TRBD2 agrees at 13 bases. Germline trimming cut 6 bases from V and 9 bases from J; bases unmatched to any gene: 14. Germline CDR1 SQVTM, CDR2 ANQGSEA. The CDR3 is 16 amino acids. The CDR3 nucleotides are TGCAGCGTCCCCACCCGGACTAGCGGGAGTACTGGTGAGCAGTTCTTC. The encoded protein is CSVPTRTSGSTGEQFF.

The chain carries TRBV11-2 and TRBJ2-1; 10 bases match TRBD2. CDR3 length equals 15 residues. The trim removed 4 bases at V and 8 bases at J, leaving 8 bases unmatched. Germline V lookup: CDR1 SGHAT, CDR2 FQNNGV. The CDR3 loop reads CASSSPSGGRDEQFF. The CDR3 region has the DNA TGTGCCAGCAGCTCACCTAGCGGGGGCCGGGATGAGCAGTTCTTC.

The chain employs TRBV7-9 and TRBJ2-7; TRBD2 is a possible D gene (5 bases). V dropped 2 bases and J dropped 0 bases, with 8 bases sitting between them. There are 14 residues in the CDR3. CDR1 SEHNR and CDR2 FQNEAQ come from the germline V gene (reference sequence). The CDR3 DNA is TGTGCCAGCAGCTTAACGGGGAGCTCCTACGAGCAGTACTTC. This sequence encodes CASSLTGSSYEQYF.